Below, 29 T cell receptor beta chains from the same sample are listed, as sequenced in a study of blood T cell repertoires in COVID-19. Generated by immunoSEQ multiplex PCR, the TCRdb table keeps only in-frame clones and is missing some. The sample has over 200,000 clones; roughly 88% are singletons. Specimen: peripheral blood. The receptor source for this set is a human donor in a cohort sampled during active COVID-19.

The J gene is TRBJ1-1, the V gene TRBV5-1, with unresolved D. CDR3 length: 15 residues. The germline CDR1 and CDR2 sequences are SGHRS and YFSETQ. V lost 0 bases, J lost 1 base, and 10 bases lay in between. CDR3 in DNA: TGCGCCAGCAGCTTGGAGGCAGGTAGGAACACTGAAGCTTTCTTT. Amino acid sequence: CASSLEAGRNTEAFF. Together with reference TRBV5-1 and TRBJ1-1, the CDR3 gives the full variable domain: KAGVTQTPRYLIKTRGQQVTLSCSPISGHRSVSWYQQTPGQGLQFLFEYFSETQRNKGNFPGRFSGRQFSNSRSEMNVSTLELGDSALYLCASSLEAGRNTEAFFGQGTRLTVV.

The CDR3, as DNA: TGTGCCAGCAGTTACACCAGGGTTCAGCCCCAGCATTTT. Translation: CASSYTRVQPQHF. V and J are TRBV6-2 or TRBV6-3 and TRBJ1-5, with TRBD1 as a possible D gene (5 bases). The V end lost 2 bases, the J end lost 6 bases, and 8 bases lay between the germline ends. This CDR3 contains 13 residues. The germline V gene encodes CDR1 MNHEY and CDR2 SVGEGT.

The V gene is TRBV24-1, the J gene TRBJ2-5; D is unclear. This CDR3 has 12 residues. Between the trimmed V and J ends, which lost 5 bases and 2 bases, there was a span of 5 bases. Germline V lookup: CDR1 KGHDR, CDR2 SFDVKD. The CDR3 reads CATSALQETQYF. CDR3 in DNA: TGTGCCACCAGTGCCCTACAAGAGACCCAGTACTTC.

This chain uses TRBV6-2 or TRBV6-3 with TRBJ2-6; 8 bases align to TRBD1. Germline lookup yields CDR1 MNHEY and CDR2 SVGEGT. The CDR3 totals 17 residues. V shed 2 bases, J shed 2 bases, and the junction held 5 bases outside the gene matches. CDR3 coding DNA: TGTGCCAGCAGTTACGGCAGGGGGCGGCCTGGGGCCAACGTCCTGACTTTC. It yields the protein CASSYGRGRPGANVLTF.

The chain carries TRBV20-1 and TRBJ2-7; possibly TRBD1 for D (5 bases). The CDR3 totals 10 residues. Germline V lookup: CDR1 DFQATT, CDR2 SNEGSKA (reference sequence). Trimming shortened V by 4 bases and J by 5 bases, and 6 bases separated the two germline ends. As DNA, the CDR3 is TGCAGTGCTAAGGGGAACGAGCAGTACTTC. Translation gives CSAKGNEQYF.

The sample holds one count of this clone. The rearrangement joins TRBV6-5 to TRBJ1-4; 7 nucleotides align to TRBD1. Germline V lookup: CDR1 MNHEY, CDR2 SVGAGI. V shed 8 bases, J shed 5 bases, and the junction held 8 bases outside the gene matches. This CDR3 spans 14 amino acids. The CDR3 DNA reads as TGTGCCAGCCATCGGGACAGACTAAATGAAAAACTGTTTTTT. Amino acids: CASHRDRLNEKLFF.

The genes are TRBV7-9 and TRBJ1-4, with D tentatively TRBD1 (5 bases). The CDR3 is 14 residues long. V lost 7 bases and J 5 bases, leaving 14 bases between the germline ends. From germline, CDR1 is SEHNR and CDR2 FQNEAQ (reference sequence). The CDR3 nucleotides are TGTGCCAGCACCTCCAGGGAGGAGAATGAAAAACTGTTTTTT. It translates to CASTSREENEKLFF.

This chain uses TRBV4-2 with TRBJ2-3, with TRBD1 matching over 8 bases. Per the germline V gene, CDR1 is LGHNA and CDR2 is YNFKEQ. The V gene end was trimmed by 1 base and the J gene end by 1 base; junction bases not matched to a gene: 4. The CDR3 runs to 16 residues. The CDR3 bases are TGTGCCAGCAGCCAAGTCCCGGGACAGGGCACAGATACGCAGTATTTT. Protein: CASSQVPGQGTDTQYF.

The genes are TRBV28 and TRBJ2-3; 8 nucleotides align to TRBD2. The germline V gene encodes CDR1 MDHEN and CDR2 SYDVKM. CDR3 size: 15 residues. V was clipped by 2 bases and J by 3 bases; unmatched bases: 4. The CDR3 sequence: CASSLLAGGTDTQYF. The CDR3 region has the DNA TGTGCCAGCAGTTTACTAGCGGGTGGGACAGATACGCAGTATTTT. Full variable domain (missing parts from reference TRBV28 and TRBJ2-3): DVKVTQSSRYLVKRTGEKVFLECVQDMDHENMFWYRQDPGLGLRLIYFSYDVKMKEKGDIPEGYSVSREKKERFSLILESASTNQTSMYLCASSLLAGGTDTQYFGPGTRLTVL.

The V call is TRBV7-2, the J call TRBJ1-2; D possibly corresponds to TRBD1 (6 bases). With 4 bases removed from V and 2 bases from J, the gap between germline ends came to 11 bases. This CDR3 spans 14 amino acids. From germline, CDR1 is SGHTA and CDR2 FQGNSA. As DNA, the CDR3 is TGTGCCAGCAGCTCCTACAGGGTGAACTATGGCTACACCTTC. This encodes CASSSYRVNYGYTF.

This clone was counted at least ten times. This rearrangement joins TRBV5-1 to TRBJ2-3; tentatively, D is TRBD1 (6 bases). Germline V gene sequence: CDR1 SGHRS, CDR2 YFSETQ. V was clipped by 4 bases and J by 6 bases, with 15 bases between them. This CDR3 contains 14 residues. The CDR3 nucleotides are TGCGCCAGCAGCCCGGGGCAGGGGTTTGATACGCAGTATTTT. It translates to CASSPGQGFDTQYF.

The gene calls are TRBV27 and TRBJ1-2; possibly TRBD1 for D (6 bases). The V gene lost 5 bases and the J gene lost 3 bases, with 16 bases spanning the gap. The CDR3 spans 15 residues. CDR1 and CDR2 from the germline V gene are MNHEY and SMNVEV (reference sequence). The CDR3 spells CASSPFGTPDYGYTF. In nucleotides, the CDR3 is TGTGCCAGCAGTCCGTTCGGGACACCCGACTATGGCTACACCTTC.

V usage is TRBV7-9 and J usage is TRBJ1-1; no clear D. Germline CDR1 and CDR2: SEHNR and FQNEAQ (reference sequence). V was shortened by 1 base and J by 9 bases, with 15 bases between the two germline ends. This CDR3 contains 14 residues. The CDR3 DNA is TGTGCCAGCAGCTTAGTAAGGGAGGAGGATCAAGCTTTCTTT. Its translation is CASSLVREEDQAFF.

The V gene is TRBV9, the J gene TRBJ1-3, with no clear D. Trimming removed 2 bases at V and 2 bases at J, with 8 bases between. This CDR3 has 14 residues. Germline values: CDR1 SGDLS, CDR2 YYNGEE. The DNA of the CDR3 is TGTGCCAGCAGCGTTCAGGTGGCTGGAAACACCATATATTTT. Translated: CASSVQVAGNTIYF.

J is TRBJ1-2 and V is TRBV5-8; 7 positions match TRBD1. With 2 bases clipped from V and 5 bases from J, the junction kept 9 bases outside the gene matches. CDR1 SGHTS and CDR2 YDEGEE come from the germline V gene. This CDR3 contains 15 residues. The CDR3 DNA reads TGTGCCAGCAGCTTATCCGGGACAGACGCATATGGCTACACCTTC. This codes for CASSLSGTDAYGYTF.

The rearrangement uses TRBV5-1 and TRBJ2-3; 11 bases are a match to TRBD1. V shed 7 bases, J shed 4 bases, and the junction held 11 bases outside the gene matches. CDR3 length: 16 residues. Germline-derived CDR1 and CDR2 are SGHRS and YFSETQ. As DNA, the CDR3 is TGCGCCAGCCGTTTGGTTGGACAGGGGGCCGCAGATACGCAGTATTTT. The encoded protein is CASRLVGQGAADTQYF.

V is TRBV9 and J is TRBJ2-7, with D maybe TRBD1 (5 bases). This CDR3 is 13 amino acids long. The germline V gene encodes CDR1 SGDLS and CDR2 YYNGEE. V lost 4 bases to trimming and J lost 0 bases, with 8 bases between them. Here the CDR3 reads CASSPQGSYEQYF. CDR3 DNA: TGTGCCAGCAGCCCCCAGGGCTCCTACGAGCAGTACTTC. Based on the CDR3 plus reference TRBV9 and TRBJ2-7, the full variable domain is DSGVTQTPKHLITATGQRVTLRCSPRSGDLSVYWYQQSLDQGLQFLIQYYNGEERAKGNILERFSAQQFPDLHSELNLSSLELGDSALYFCASSPQGSYEQYFGPGTRLTVT.

The chain's CDR3 is CASSPPNRGQVEQFF. The CDR3 coding sequence is TGTGCCAGCTCACCCCCAAACAGGGGGCAGGTTGAGCAGTTCTTC. The chain couples TRBV18 to TRBJ2-1; 9 nucleotides line up with TRBD1. Germline V gives CDR1 KGHSH, CDR2 LQKENI. The CDR3 consists of 15 residues. J lost 9 bases, V lost 3 bases, and 9 bases had no gene match.

Worth noting for this clone: Other DNA sequences in the sample encode the same CDR3. The J gene is TRBJ1-5, the V gene TRBV27, with 8 bases identical to TRBD1. Looked up from germline, CDR1 is MNHEY and CDR2 is SMNVEV (reference sequence). The CDR3 runs 14 residues. After removal of 5 bases from V and 2 bases from J, the junction contained 2 bases not matched to a gene. DNA for the CDR3: TGTGCCAGCAGTCCGGACAGGGGCAATCAGCCCCAGCATTTT. Translated, it gives CASSPDRGNQPQHF.

The rearrangement links TRBV27 to TRBJ2-7; D remains unclear. Trimming left V 5 bases short and J 0 bases short, with 8 bases between. This CDR3 is 13 amino acids long. Germline values: CDR1 MNHEY, CDR2 SMNVEV (reference sequence). CDR3 nucleotide sequence: TGTGCCAGCAGTATGACTTACTCCTACGAGCAGTACTTC. The encoded protein is CASSMTYSYEQYF.

V and J are TRBV5-5 and TRBJ2-7, with D tentatively TRBD2 (5 bases). This CDR3 is 14 amino acids long. Trimming removed 2 bases at V and 2 bases at J, with 11 bases between. Germline loops: CDR1 SGHKS, CDR2 YYEKEE (reference sequence). The CDR3 sequence: CASSFGTGTYEQYF. DNA of the CDR3: TGTGCCAGCAGCTTTGGTACGGGGACCTACGAGCAGTACTTC.

Here the CDR3 reads CASSPFTLGGFETQYF. The DNA for the CDR3 is TGTGCCAGCAGCCCGTTTACCCTAGGGGGCTTCGAGACCCAGTACTTC. The rearrangement links TRBV7-2 to TRBJ2-5, with 7 bases lining up with TRBD1. CDR3 length equals 16 residues. The J segment lost 5 bases and the V segment lost 5 bases, leaving 14 bases of the junction unmatched. The germline gives CDR1 SGHTA, CDR2 FQGNSA.

The chain combines TRBV6-5 with TRBJ2-7; 8 bases are a match to TRBD1. The germline CDR1 and CDR2 sequences are MNHEY and SVGAGI. The trim removed 5 bases at V and 5 bases at J, leaving 8 bases unmatched. There are 14 residues in the CDR3. CDR3 sequence reads: CASSPPGQAHEQYF. For the CDR3, the DNA is TGTGCCAGCAGTCCCCCGGGACAGGCCCACGAGCAGTACTTC.

As regards this clone: This sample includes further DNA sequences coding for the same CDR3. The rearrangement links TRBV27 to TRBJ2-7, with D perhaps TRBD2 (6 bases). The CDR3 extends over 12 amino acids. Germline lookup yields CDR1 MNHEY and CDR2 SMNVEV (reference sequence). With 3 bases removed from V and 5 bases from J, the gap between germline ends came to 8 bases. The CDR3 nucleotides read TGTGCCAGCAGTTTTCGCGGGGACGAGCAGTACTTC. It is translated as CASSFRGDEQYF.

This clone was observed once. The J gene is TRBJ2-7, the V gene TRBV19; tentatively, D is TRBD2 (5 bases). The CDR3 totals 12 residues. Trimming left V 5 bases short and J 9 bases short, with 14 bases between. Germline CDR1 is LNHDA and CDR2 is SQIVND (reference sequence). The CDR3 nucleotides read TGTGCCAGTAGTCCCCAAGGAGGCTGGCAGTACTTC. Encoded protein: CASSPQGGWQYF.

The chain recombines TRBV18 with TRBJ1-2, with TRBD1 as a possible D gene (5 bases). This CDR3 has 15 residues. V lost 3 bases, J lost 6 bases, and 17 bases lay in between. Germline CDR1 is KGHSH and CDR2 is LQKENI. This CDR3 reads CASSPSREKANGYTF. The DNA for the CDR3 is TGTGCCAGCTCACCCAGCAGGGAAAAAGCGAATGGCTACACCTTC.

The chain uses TRBV19 and TRBJ2-7, with TRBD1 matching over 9 bases. V gave up 8 bases and J gave up 0 bases; unmatched junction bases: 5. The CDR3 runs 14 residues. The V gene's germline CDR1 is LNHDA and CDR2 SQIVND (reference sequence). The CDR3 coding sequence is TGTGCCAGTTCGACAGGGGGTAGCTCCTACGAGCAGTACTTC. Its translation: CASSTGGSSYEQYF.

The gene calls are TRBV6-2 or TRBV6-3 and TRBJ2-5, with 14 bases matching TRBD2. Germline values: CDR1 MNHEY, CDR2 SVGEGT. The ends lost 6 bases at V and 5 bases at J; junction bases unmatched: 17. The CDR3 is 19 amino acids. The CDR3 DNA follows: TGTGCCAGCAGCGGACACCTGGGGACTAGCGGGGGCCTAGGGGAGACCCAGTACTTC. Its protein product is CASSGHLGTSGGLGETQYF.

This clone was seen a single time. This rearrangement joins TRBV19 to TRBJ2-3; D gene uncertain. The CDR3 loop spans 14 amino acids. Trimming shortened V by 6 bases and J by 0 bases, and 10 bases separated the two germline ends. The germline gives CDR1 LNHDA, CDR2 SQIVND (reference sequence). CDR3 bases: TGTGCCAGTAGGCCGACTGGGAGCACAGATACGCAGTATTTT. This codes for CASRPTGSTDTQYF.